These T cell receptor beta chains were read from a single sample in a study of control samples from healthy donors and cancer patients. The protocol was immunoSEQ multiplex PCR, while the TCRdb copy is restricted to in-frame clones and leaves out a portion. The sample shows fewer than 70,000 clones, roughly 94% of them seen only once. The sequencing sample was made of blood. These receptors originate from a man aged 30 to 39 in good health. Each CDR3 is given with its conserved first and last residue. A D gene is named only where the DNA matches it firmly. Clone size is stated in some rows and not others, as once, few, many or a class when expanded.

size: few
J: TRBJ2-1
V: TRBV9
D: TRBD1
CDR3: CASSETTGDGEQFF
DNA: TGTGCCAGCAGTGAGACGACAGGGGATGGTGAGCAGTTCTTC

size: NA
J: TRBJ2-1
V: TRBV30
D: NA
CDR3: CAWRTGPSSYNEQFF
DNA: TGTGCCTGGAGGACCGGACCCAGCTCCTACAATGAGCAGTTCTTC

size: few
J: TRBJ2-1
V: TRBV7-9
D: TRBD2
CDR3: CASSRRLAGGPSYNEQFF
DNA: TGTGCCAGCAGCCGAAGACTAGCGGGAGGGCCTTCCTACAATGAGCAGTTCTTC

size: NA
J: TRBJ1-2
V: TRBV28
D: NA
CDR3: CASSLTQVYGYTF
DNA: TGTGCCAGCAGTTTAACCCAGGTCTATGGCTACACCTTC

size: NA
J: TRBJ2-7
V: TRBV5-4
D: NA
CDR3: CASSLEDSYEQYF
DNA: TGTGCCAGCAGCTTGGAGGATTCCTACGAGCAGTACTTC

size: once
J: TRBJ1-1
V: TRBV3-1/TRBV3-2
D: TRBD1
CDR3: CASSFDRGAEAFF
DNA: TGTGCCAGCAGTTTTGACAGGGGGGCTGAAGCTTTCTTT

size: NA
J: TRBJ2-1
V: TRBV4-2
D: NA
CDR3: CASSDSTGSSLHEQFF
DNA: TGTGCCAGCAGTGATTCTACAGGGTCGTCGCTTCATGAGCAGTTCTTC

size: NA
J: TRBJ1-2
V: TRBV7-3
D: NA
CDR3: CASSLNPGGDLDGYTF
DNA: TGTGCCAGCAGCTTAAACCCAGGAGGGGACCTGGATGGCTACACCTTC

size: NA
J: TRBJ1-1
V: TRBV2
D: NA
CDR3: CARLGSAAQNTEAFF
DNA: TGTGCCAGATTGGGTTCGGCCGCTCAAAACACTGAAGCTTTCTTT

size: NA
J: TRBJ1-2
V: TRBV28
D: TRBD1
CDR3: CASSLAGQGESGYTF
DNA: TGTGCCAGCAGCTTAGCGGGACAGGGAGAGAGTGGCTACACCTTC

size: once
J: TRBJ1-1
V: TRBV14
D: NA
CDR3: CASSQERGLNTEAFF
DNA: TGTGCCAGCAGCCAAGAAAGAGGCCTAAACACTGAAGCTTTCTTT

size: NA
J: TRBJ1-6
V: TRBV5-4
D: TRBD1
CDR3: CASSAGGGSPLHF
DNA: TGTGCCAGCAGCGCAGGGGGTGGTTCACCCCTCCACTTT

size: NA
J: TRBJ2-7
V: TRBV7-8
D: NA
CDR3: CASSLVGGSAGEQYF
DNA: TGTGCCAGCAGCTTAGTGGGGGGATCGGCGGGCGAGCAGTACTTC

size: NA
J: TRBJ1-1
V: TRBV3-1/TRBV3-2
D: NA
CDR3: CASKRPGRGTEAFF
DNA: TGTGCCAGCAAACGGCCGGGCAGGGGCACTGAAGCTTTCTTT

size: NA
J: TRBJ2-3
V: TRBV10-3
D: TRBD2
CDR3: CAISGGTSGRVEDTQYF
DNA: TGTGCCATCAGTGGGGGGACTAGCGGGAGGGTAGAAGATACGCAGTATTTT

size: NA
J: TRBJ2-3
V: TRBV6-5
D: NA
CDR3: CASSPPGVIDTQYF
DNA: TGTGCCAGCAGCCCCCCAGGTGTAATAGATACGCAGTATTTT

size: NA
J: TRBJ2-7
V: TRBV10-1
D: NA
CDR3: CASSESGGSGEQYF
DNA: TGCGCCAGCAGTGAGTCGGGGGGTAGCGGCGAGCAGTACTTC

size: NA
J: TRBJ2-7
V: TRBV5-1
D: NA
CDR3: CASSLAGLASPYEQYF
DNA: TGCGCCAGCAGCTTGGCCGGGCTAGCGTCCCCCTACGAGCAGTACTTC

size: NA
J: TRBJ2-3
V: TRBV14
D: TRBD2
CDR3: CASSQDWLAGSQADTQYF
DNA: TGTGCCAGCAGCCAAGATTGGCTAGCGGGAAGCCAGGCAGATACGCAGTATTTT

size: NA
J: TRBJ1-1
V: TRBV4-1
D: TRBD1
CDR3: CASSQTLGQAETEAFF
DNA: TGCGCCAGCAGCCAAACCCTTGGACAGGCCGAGACTGAAGCTTTCTTT

size: NA
J: TRBJ1-1
V: TRBV6-6
D: NA
CDR3: CATIYTEAFF
DNA: TGTGCCACCATATACACTGAAGCTTTCTTT

size: NA
J: TRBJ2-4
V: TRBV5-1
D: NA
CDR3: CASSLIRGDAKNIQYF
DNA: TGCGCCAGCAGCTTGATAAGGGGGGACGCCAAAAACATTCAGTACTTC

size: NA
J: TRBJ2-2
V: TRBV18
D: TRBD1
CDR3: CASSPTTGAGELFF
DNA: TGTGCCAGCTCTCCAACCACAGGGGCCGGGGAGCTGTTTTTT

size: NA
J: TRBJ1-6
V: TRBV6-4
D: TRBD1
CDR3: CASSATDRGNNSPLHF
DNA: TGTGCCAGCAGTGCCACGGACAGGGGAAATAATTCACCCCTCCACTTT

size: NA
J: TRBJ1-6
V: TRBV9
D: NA
CDR3: CASSEGQGINSPLHF
DNA: TGTGCCAGCAGCGAGGGACAAGGTATTAATTCACCCCTCCACTTT

size: NA
J: TRBJ1-2
V: TRBV6-5
D: NA
CDR3: CASSLRVDYGYTF
DNA: TGTGCCAGCAGTTTACGAGTGGACTATGGCTACACCTTC

size: NA
J: TRBJ2-7
V: TRBV5-1
D: NA
CDR3: CASSLGQYEQYF
DNA: TGCGCCAGCAGCTTGGGGCAGTACGAGCAGTACTTC

size: NA
J: TRBJ1-2
V: TRBV6-2/TRBV6-3
D: NA
CDR3: CASSLRTMDGYTF
DNA: TGTGCCAGCAGTTTACGGACAATGGATGGCTACACCTTC

size: NA
J: TRBJ2-7
V: TRBV6-5
D: NA
CDR3: CASSYSPDPRYEQYF
DNA: TGTGCCAGCAGTTACTCCCCGGACCCGCGCTACGAGCAGTACTTC

size: NA
J: TRBJ2-7
V: TRBV9
D: TRBD2
CDR3: CASSAGAAGLHSYEQYF
DNA: TGTGCCAGCAGCGCCGGGGCGGCGGGACTACATTCCTACGAGCAGTACTTC

size: once
J: TRBJ1-1
V: TRBV25-1
D: NA
CDR3: CASKRYTEAFF
DNA: TGTGCCAGCAAAAGATACACTGAAGCTTTCTTT

size: NA
J: TRBJ2-1
V: TRBV7-2
D: TRBD2
CDR3: CASSLESGGVTSSYNEQFF
DNA: TGTGCCAGCAGCTTAGAGAGCGGGGGCGTTACTAGCTCCTACAATGAGCAGTTCTTC

size: NA
J: TRBJ1-3
V: TRBV9
D: NA
CDR3: CASSVADGNTIYF
DNA: TGTGCCAGCAGCGTAGCTGATGGAAACACCATATATTTT

size: NA
J: TRBJ2-7
V: TRBV5-6
D: NA
CDR3: CASSLVGGGGYEQYF
DNA: TGTGCCAGCAGCTTGGTAGGGGGCGGGGGATACGAGCAGTACTTC

size: NA
J: TRBJ2-5
V: TRBV19
D: NA
CDR3: CASSIGRAETQYF
DNA: TGTGCCAGTAGTATAGGTAGGGCAGAGACCCAGTACTTC

size: NA
J: TRBJ1-5
V: TRBV3-1/TRBV3-2
D: NA
CDR3: CASSVGPSNQPQHF
DNA: TGTGCCAGCAGCGTTGGGCCGAGCAATCAGCCCCAGCATTTT

size: few
J: TRBJ2-5
V: TRBV7-9
D: TRBD2
CDR3: CASSLFWGGVETQYF
DNA: TGTGCCAGCAGCTTATTCTGGGGGGGAGTAGAGACCCAGTACTTC

size: NA
J: TRBJ2-5
V: TRBV4-3
D: NA
CDR3: CASSLSGGVETQYF
DNA: TGCGCCAGCAGCCTCTCGGGCGGGGTAGAGACCCAGTACTTC

size: NA
J: TRBJ2-5
V: TRBV18
D: NA
CDR3: CASSLQETQYF
DNA: TGTGCCAGCTCACTCCAAGAGACCCAGTACTTC

size: NA
J: TRBJ2-2
V: TRBV7-2
D: TRBD2
CDR3: CASSLLGAGGSTGELFF
DNA: TGTGCCAGCAGCCTACTGGGGGCGGGGGGAAGCACCGGGGAGCTGTTTTTT

size: NA
J: TRBJ2-3
V: TRBV6-5
D: NA
CDR3: CASRGNSDTQYF
DNA: TGTGCCAGCAGAGGGAATTCAGATACGCAGTATTTT

size: NA
J: TRBJ1-4
V: TRBV5-1
D: NA
CDR3: CASRPDGATNEKLFF
DNA: TGCGCCAGCAGGCCGGACGGAGCAACTAATGAAAAACTGTTTTTT

size: NA
J: TRBJ1-2
V: TRBV7-3
D: NA
CDR3: CASSLGQLANYGYTF
DNA: TGTGCCAGCAGCTTAGGACAGTTAGCTAACTATGGCTACACCTTC

size: NA
J: TRBJ2-3
V: TRBV1
D: NA
CDR3: CTSSHDTTDTDTQYF
DNA: TGCACCAGCAGCCACGACACAACCGACACAGATACGCAGTATTTT

size: NA
J: TRBJ1-1
V: TRBV4-1
D: TRBD1
CDR3: CASSQRQGTEAFF
DNA: TGCGCCAGCAGCCAGAGACAGGGGACTGAAGCTTTCTTT

size: NA
J: TRBJ1-2
V: TRBV9
D: TRBD1
CDR3: CASSGPGQNYGYTF
DNA: TGTGCCAGCAGCGGCCCGGGACAGAACTATGGCTACACCTTC

size: NA
J: TRBJ2-4
V: TRBV5-1
D: NA
CDR3: CASSLSGSVAKNIQYF
DNA: TGCGCCAGCAGCTTGTCCGGGAGCGTCGCCAAAAACATTCAGTACTTC

size: NA
J: TRBJ1-4
V: TRBV10-2
D: TRBD1
CDR3: CASSGDRGYEKLFF
DNA: TGCGCCAGCAGTGGGGACAGGGGGTATGAAAAACTGTTTTTT

size: NA
J: TRBJ2-2
V: TRBV10-3
D: TRBD1
CDR3: CAAAGTGFTGELFF
DNA: TGTGCCGCCGCAGGGACAGGGTTCACCGGGGAGCTGTTTTTT

size: NA
J: TRBJ2-2
V: TRBV6-6
D: TRBD2
CDR3: CASSRIPGTSGGQASGGELFF
DNA: TGTGCCAGCAGCCGGATTCCCGGGACTAGCGGGGGCCAGGCGAGTGGCGGGGAGCTGTTTTTT

size: NA
J: TRBJ2-1
V: TRBV7-8
D: TRBD2
CDR3: CASSVLGTSGVPSEQFF
DNA: TGTGCCAGCAGCGTACTCGGGACTAGCGGGGTGCCTAGTGAGCAGTTCTTC

size: NA
J: TRBJ1-5
V: TRBV3-1/TRBV3-2
D: NA
CDR3: CASSQGSGYSNQPQHF
DNA: TGTGCCAGCAGCCAAGGGTCGGGGTATAGCAATCAGCCCCAGCATTTT

size: NA
J: TRBJ1-4
V: TRBV10-3
D: TRBD1
CDR3: CAISTRGQGASTNEKLFF
DNA: TGTGCCATCAGCACTAGGGGTCAGGGGGCTTCAACTAATGAAAAACTGTTTTTT

size: NA
J: TRBJ2-7
V: TRBV27
D: NA
CDR3: CASRPGGLNGGKNDYSYEQYF
DNA: TGTGCCAGCAGGCCTGGGGGCTTAAACGGGGGTAAAAACGACTACTCCTACGAGCAGTACTTC

size: once
J: TRBJ2-7
V: TRBV6-1
D: TRBD1
CDR3: CASSEHRDREWEQYF
DNA: TGTGCCAGCAGTGAACACAGGGACAGGGAGTGGGAGCAGTACTTC